This T cell receptor (beta chain) stems from a study of long-term antiretroviral therapy in people with HIV. Study-level points and caveats: Clones expanded before ART dominated the repertoire at all time points. Post-ART samples showed increased diversity that remained below transplant donor control levels.

There was at least one pre-ART PBMC sample for each donor, plus at least two post-ART PBMC samples. Notes on this clone: Its antigen is still unknown.

Survey-level resolution applied to immunoSEQ assay v3.0. The protocol was immunoSEQ multiplex PCR, while the TCRdb copy is restricted to in-frame clones and leaves out a portion. The sample lists roughly 45,000 clones, around 80% occurring once. Trimming at V came to 4 bases and at J to 3 bases, leaving 7 bases not matched to a gene. CDR3 length: 15 residues. The germline V gene has CDR1 SGHKS and CDR2 YYEKEE (reference sequence). Sequencing was performed on unsorted PBMCs, taken 0.8 years after starting antiretroviral therapy. The receptor comes from a woman between 18 and 29 years old with HIV. The V call is TRBV5-5, the J call TRBJ2-7; 10 bases line up with TRBD1. The CDR3: CASSPRDRGYYEQYF. CDR3 bases: TGTGCCAGCAGCCCGCGGGACAGGGGTTACTACGAGCAGTACTTC.